The 7 T cell receptor beta chains below come from one sample, sequenced in a study of CD8 T cells in Susac syndrome. Reverse transcription of about 0.5 to 1 ug RNA used random hexamers. TCRdb called the immunoSEQ multiplex PCR reads again in MiXCR, with one record for every CDR3 protein. This table holds 150,000 to 200,000 distinct CDR3 sequences, around 95% found once. The specimen sequenced was CD4+ T cells from PBMCs. All receptors come from a human donor with Susac syndrome.

This chain connects TRBV5-1 to TRBJ2-6; possible D gene TRBD2, 5 bases. V was trimmed by 7 bases and J by 2 bases, leaving 10 bases between them. The CDR3 extends over 14 amino acids. The germline V gene has CDR1 SGHRS and CDR2 YFSETQ. The CDR3 DNA follows: TGCGCCAGCCGGGATGGAGCTGGGGCCAACGTCCTGACTTTC. Its protein product is CASRDGAGANVLTF.

The V and J genes are TRBV3-1 and TRBJ2-5; the match to TRBD2 covers 7 bases. Germline loops: CDR1 LGHDT, CDR2 YNNKEL (reference sequence). This CDR3 has 14 amino acids. The V gene end was trimmed by 6 bases and the J gene end by 2 bases; junction bases not matched to a gene: 6. This chain's CDR3 is CASRPGTTQETQYF. The CDR3 nucleotides are TGTGCCAGCAGACCAGGGACTACACAAGAGACCCAGTACTTC.

This chain joins TRBV19 and TRBJ1-1; 7 bases fit TRBD1. CDR3 length: 16 amino acids. Germline values: CDR1 LNHDA, CDR2 SQIVND (reference sequence). V dropped 5 bases and J dropped 4; count of bases not matched to a gene: 13. CDR3 sequence: CASSFEPGQRVTEAFF. The CDR3 DNA reads TGTGCCAGTAGTTTTGAACCGGGACAGAGAGTCACTGAAGCTTTCTTT. Combining the CDR3 with reference TRBV19 and TRBJ1-1 gives the whole variable domain DGGITQSPKYLFRKEGQNVTLSCEQNLNHDAMYWYRQDPGQGLRLIYYSQIVNDFQKGDIAEGYSVSREKKESFPLTVTSAQKNPTAFYLCASSFEPGQRVTEAFFGQGTRLTVV.

J is TRBJ1-1 and V is TRBV5-6; unclear D gene. The V end lost 4 bases, the J end lost 5 bases, and 15 bases lay between the germline ends. This CDR3 is built from 14 residues. CDR1 SGHDT and CDR2 YYEEEE come from the germline V gene. The DNA of the CDR3 is TGTGCCAGCAGCGCGGATCGGGGTCGGACTGAAGCTTTCTTT. Its protein product is CASSADRGRTEAFF. The variable domain in full, with the rest retrieved from reference TRBV5-6 and TRBJ1-1, is DAGVTQSPTHLIKTRGQQVTLRCSPKSGHDTVSWYQQALGQGPQFIFQYYEEEERQRGNFPDRFSGHQFPNYSSELNVNALLLGDSALYLCASSADRGRTEAFFGQGTRLTVV.

This clonotype was observed a few times. This rearrangement joins TRBV7-9 to TRBJ1-2; weak D call: TRBD1 (5 bases). V was cut by 0 bases and J by 6 bases, with 8 bases left in between. CDR3 length: 13 amino acids. Germline V lookup: CDR1 SEHNR, CDR2 FQNEAQ (reference sequence). CDR3 in amino acids: CASSLAAGNGYTF. The CDR3, as DNA: TGTGCCAGCAGCTTAGCGGCAGGGAATGGCTACACCTTC.

The V and J genes are TRBV27 and TRBJ2-7, with 7 bases fitting TRBD2. The CDR3 has 12 amino acids. CDR1 is MNHEY and CDR2 is SMNVEV in the germline V gene (reference sequence). After removal of 8 bases from V and 7 bases from J, the junction contained 8 bases not matched to a gene. The CDR3, as DNA: TGTGCCAGCTGGGGTCTGGGGGGGGAGCAGTACGTC. It yields the protein CASWGLGGEQYV.

This clonotype was seen once. The chain combines TRBV28 with TRBJ2-5; 7 bases are shared with TRBD2. This CDR3 region has 13 residues. The ends lost 5 bases at V and 7 bases at J; junction bases unmatched: 7. Per the germline V gene, CDR1 is MDHEN and CDR2 is SYDVKM. Here the CDR3 DNA reads TGTGCCAGCAGTCCGGGAGGATCCTGGACCCAGTACTTC. It codes for CASSPGGSWTQYF. The whole variable domain, filled in from reference TRBV28 and TRBJ2-5, reads DVKVTQSSRYLVKRTGEKVFLECVQDMDHENMFWYRQDPGLGLRLIYFSYDVKMKEKGDIPEGYSVSREKKERFSLILESASTNQTSMYLCASSPGGSWTQYFGPGTRLLVL.